Listed below are T cell receptor beta chains from one sample, sequenced in a study of T cells in Graves' hyperthyroidism and ophthalmopathy. TCRdb ran MiXCR on the multiplex PCR reads and lists one entry per CDR3 protein. Of some 650,000 distinct CDR3 sequences listed, about 16% are singletons. Sequencing was done on a sample of blood. Receptors were obtained from a woman aged 35 to 49 with Graves' ophthalmopathy. Both conserved end residues are part of each CDR3. Fields, in order: CDR3 DNA, CDR3 protein, D gene, V gene, J gene, clone size. The D gene is left open where the match is weak. Size is stated for part of the rows, as once, few or many counts, or as a class when the clone is expanded.

CDR3nt: TGTGCCAGTAGTATAGATTGGGGTTCCTACAATGAGCAGTTCTTC; CDR3aa: CASSIDWGSYNEQFF; d_gene: -; v_gene: TRBV19; j_gene: TRBJ2-1; abundance: -
CDR3nt: TGTGCCAGCAGTAATAGCGGAGCGGAGACCCAGTACTTC; CDR3aa: CASSNSGAETQYF; d_gene: -; v_gene: TRBV6-1; j_gene: TRBJ2-5; abundance: few
CDR3nt: TGCAGTGCTAGAGATACCGGGACTAGCGGGACGTACAATGAGCAGTTCTTC; CDR3aa: CSARDTGTSGTYNEQFF; d_gene: TRBD2; v_gene: TRBV20-1; j_gene: TRBJ2-1; abundance: -
CDR3nt: TGCGCCAGCAGCCAAATTGACAGGGTAATGGCTGAAGCTTTCTTT; CDR3aa: CASSQIDRVMAEAFF; d_gene: TRBD1; v_gene: TRBV4-1; j_gene: TRBJ1-1; abundance: -
CDR3nt: TGTGCCATCAGTGGGACCGGGACAGGGGTTGAAAAACTGTTTTTT; CDR3aa: CAISGTGTGVEKLFF; d_gene: TRBD1; v_gene: TRBV10-3; j_gene: TRBJ1-4; abundance: many
CDR3nt: TGTGCCAGCAGCCTCGGACCGGGAGACACCATATATTTT; CDR3aa: CASSLGPGDTIYF; d_gene: -; v_gene: TRBV5-6; j_gene: TRBJ1-3; abundance: -
CDR3nt: TGTGCCAGCAGCAAACCTCAACGTGAGCAGTACTTC; CDR3aa: CASSKPQREQYF; d_gene: -; v_gene: TRBV5-6; j_gene: TRBJ2-7; abundance: few
CDR3nt: TGTGCCAGCAGACGGACCACTGAAGCTTTCTTT; CDR3aa: CASRRTTEAFF; d_gene: -; v_gene: TRBV11-2; j_gene: TRBJ1-1; abundance: many
CDR3nt: TGTGCCAGCAGCTTGGTAGTAGCGGGGGACGTCACAGATACGCAGTATTTT; CDR3aa: CASSLVVAGDVTDTQYF; d_gene: TRBD2; v_gene: TRBV5-5; j_gene: TRBJ2-3; abundance: -
CDR3nt: TGTGCCAGCAGCAAGGACAGGGGAGAAGAAAAACTGTTTTTT; CDR3aa: CASSKDRGEEKLFF; d_gene: TRBD1; v_gene: TRBV2; j_gene: TRBJ1-4; abundance: many
CDR3nt: TGTGCCAGCAGTGAATCATGGGGCATGAACACTGAAGCTTTCTTT; CDR3aa: CASSESWGMNTEAFF; d_gene: -; v_gene: TRBV2; j_gene: TRBJ1-1; abundance: many
CDR3nt: TGCAGCGTTAGGACTCTCGGACACAATGAGCAGTTCTTC; CDR3aa: CSVRTLGHNEQFF; d_gene: -; v_gene: TRBV29-1; j_gene: TRBJ2-1; abundance: -
CDR3nt: TGCAGTGCTAGAGATTATATGGGGCGGGAGTGGTTCGAGCAGTACTTC; CDR3aa: CSARDYMGREWFEQYF; d_gene: TRBD2; v_gene: TRBV20-1; j_gene: TRBJ2-7; abundance: many
CDR3nt: TGTGCCAGCAGTTTGGGGGGCGAAAGTGAAAAACTGTTTTTT; CDR3aa: CASSLGGESEKLFF; d_gene: -; v_gene: TRBV27; j_gene: TRBJ1-4; abundance: many
CDR3nt: TGTGCCAGCAGTCGTCGGGAGTCCACCTACAATGAGCAGTTCTTC; CDR3aa: CASSRRESTYNEQFF; d_gene: -; v_gene: TRBV11-2; j_gene: TRBJ2-1; abundance: many
CDR3nt: TGCGCCAGCACAGCGGGGGATAGCTCCTACAATGAGCAGTACTTC; CDR3aa: CASTAGDSSYNEQYF; d_gene: TRBD2; v_gene: TRBV5-1; j_gene: TRBJ2-7; abundance: -
CDR3nt: TGCAGCGCGATGCTTGAGTCCTACGAGCAGTACTTC; CDR3aa: CSAMLESYEQYF; d_gene: -; v_gene: TRBV29-1; j_gene: TRBJ2-7; abundance: few
CDR3nt: TGTGCCAGCAGCTTATTACAGGGCGAGCAGTACTTC; CDR3aa: CASSLLQGEQYF; d_gene: -; v_gene: TRBV11-1; j_gene: TRBJ2-7; abundance: many
CDR3nt: TGTGCCAGCAGCTTAGCTTCTTACACCGGGGAGCTGTTTTTT; CDR3aa: CASSLASYTGELFF; d_gene: -; v_gene: TRBV11-2; j_gene: TRBJ2-2; abundance: many
CDR3nt: TGTGCCAGCAGCGTAGCGGTGACTAGCGGGATTCTCGGGGAGCTGTTTTTT; CDR3aa: CASSVAVTSGILGELFF; d_gene: TRBD2; v_gene: TRBV9; j_gene: TRBJ2-2; abundance: few
CDR3nt: TGTGCCAGCAGCCCAGATCCGGGGGGGAGCATCAATGAGCAGTTCTTC; CDR3aa: CASSPDPGGSINEQFF; d_gene: TRBD2; v_gene: TRBV5-6; j_gene: TRBJ2-1; abundance: -
CDR3nt: TGTGCCAGTAGTATCGTCCAATCAGGGGGCGCGAGTGGCTACACCTTC; CDR3aa: CASSIVQSGGASGYTF; d_gene: TRBD1; v_gene: TRBV19; j_gene: TRBJ1-2; abundance: -
CDR3nt: TGCGCCAGCAGCTTGAGAGGGGGCGCGACCATGAACACTGAAGCTTTCTTT; CDR3aa: CASSLRGGATMNTEAFF; d_gene: TRBD1; v_gene: TRBV5-1; j_gene: TRBJ1-1; abundance: many
CDR3nt: TGTGCCAGCAGTGGACTAGCGGGAGGGCATAGAAATGAGCAGTTCTTC; CDR3aa: CASSGLAGGHRNEQFF; d_gene: TRBD2; v_gene: TRBV12-3/TRBV12-4; j_gene: TRBJ2-1; abundance: many
CDR3nt: TGTGCCAGCAGTCCCTTCGGAGGGGGCGGGGAGCAGCCCCAGCATTTT; CDR3aa: CASSPFGGGGEQPQHF; d_gene: TRBD1; v_gene: TRBV28; j_gene: TRBJ1-5; abundance: few
CDR3nt: TGCGCCAGCAGCTTGACTAGCGGGGCCTCCCTTTACGAGCAGTACTTC; CDR3aa: CASSLTSGASLYEQYF; d_gene: TRBD2; v_gene: TRBV5-1; j_gene: TRBJ2-7; abundance: many
CDR3nt: TGTGCCAGCTCACAAGGGACAGACCGGGATGTCTACGAGCAGTACTTC; CDR3aa: CASSQGTDRDVYEQYF; d_gene: TRBD1; v_gene: TRBV18; j_gene: TRBJ2-7; abundance: -
CDR3nt: TGTGCCAGCAGCTTACACACCCGGGACAGCCGACAAAGGGCTTTCTTT; CDR3aa: CASSLHTRDSRQRAFF; d_gene: TRBD1; v_gene: TRBV6-1; j_gene: TRBJ1-1; abundance: -
CDR3nt: TGTGCCAGCAGCCAAGGGTCAGCTGCGCAGTACTTC; CDR3aa: CASSQGSAAQYF; d_gene: -; v_gene: TRBV3-1; j_gene: TRBJ2-7; abundance: -
CDR3nt: TGTGCCAGCAGTTATGATCCGTTAAGAGCTGAAGCTTTCTTT; CDR3aa: CASSYDPLRAEAFF; d_gene: -; v_gene: TRBV6-1; j_gene: TRBJ1-1; abundance: many
CDR3nt: TGTGCCAGCAGCCCTCAGCGTTCTAACTATGGCTACACCTTC; CDR3aa: CASSPQRSNYGYTF; d_gene: -; v_gene: TRBV3-1; j_gene: TRBJ1-2; abundance: -
CDR3nt: TGCAGTGCAAAAGCCCGGGACAGCTCCTACGAGCAGTACTTC; CDR3aa: CSAKARDSSYEQYF; d_gene: TRBD1; v_gene: TRBV20-1; j_gene: TRBJ2-7; abundance: few
CDR3nt: TGTGCCACCAGTGAGGGGCGGAGCCATGGTGATACGCAGTATTTT; CDR3aa: CATSEGRSHGDTQYF; d_gene: -; v_gene: TRBV24-1; j_gene: TRBJ2-3; abundance: few
CDR3nt: TGTGCCAGCTCACGGGGGGGATTCGACGAGCAGTACTTC; CDR3aa: CASSRGGFDEQYF; d_gene: TRBD2; v_gene: TRBV18; j_gene: TRBJ2-7; abundance: many
CDR3nt: TGTGCCAGCAGTTACTCGGTGGGAGCGGGCACTGAAGCTTTCTTT; CDR3aa: CASSYSVGAGTEAFF; d_gene: -; v_gene: TRBV6-5; j_gene: TRBJ1-1; abundance: -
CDR3nt: TGTGCCAGCAGCTTAGCGGTTTTAAATGAGCAGTTCTTC; CDR3aa: CASSLAVLNEQFF; d_gene: -; v_gene: TRBV7-9; j_gene: TRBJ2-1; abundance: -
CDR3nt: TGTGCCAGCAGTTTATTCGCGGGAGCAGGGAACACTGAAGCTTTCTTT; CDR3aa: CASSLFAGAGNTEAFF; d_gene: -; v_gene: TRBV28; j_gene: TRBJ1-1; abundance: few
CDR3nt: TGCAGTGCTAGGATGACTAGCGGCAGCTCCTACGAGCAGTACTTC; CDR3aa: CSARMTSGSSYEQYF; d_gene: TRBD2; v_gene: TRBV20-1; j_gene: TRBJ2-7; abundance: many
CDR3nt: TGTGCCAGCAGCGAAAACCCTTCTAGCCGATTTTACAATGAGCAGTTCTTC; CDR3aa: CASSENPSSRFYNEQFF; d_gene: -; v_gene: TRBV5-6; j_gene: TRBJ2-1; abundance: -
CDR3nt: TGTGCCACCAGTGATCCAGGGACACCCTACAATGAGCAGTTCTTC; CDR3aa: CATSDPGTPYNEQFF; d_gene: -; v_gene: TRBV24-1; j_gene: TRBJ2-1; abundance: -
CDR3nt: TGTGCCAGCAGCAGCAGGGACAGGGTCACTGAAGCTTTCTTT; CDR3aa: CASSSRDRVTEAFF; d_gene: TRBD1; v_gene: TRBV7-2; j_gene: TRBJ1-1; abundance: few
CDR3nt: TGTGCCAGCAGTCGGAGGACCGGGGAGCTGTTTTTT; CDR3aa: CASSRRTGELFF; d_gene: -; v_gene: TRBV12-3/TRBV12-4; j_gene: TRBJ2-2; abundance: -
CDR3nt: TGTGCCAGCAGCTTATCAGGGAGAGGCTACGAGCAGTACTTC; CDR3aa: CASSLSGRGYEQYF; d_gene: -; v_gene: TRBV5-5; j_gene: TRBJ2-7; abundance: many
CDR3nt: TGTGCCAGCAGCACAGGACAGGGAGGTGGTACTGAAGCTTTCTTT; CDR3aa: CASSTGQGGGTEAFF; d_gene: TRBD1; v_gene: TRBV7-6; j_gene: TRBJ1-1; abundance: few
CDR3nt: TGTGCCAGCAGCCACGGGCAGGGTATTGGTGAGCAGTTCTTC; CDR3aa: CASSHGQGIGEQFF; d_gene: -; v_gene: TRBV3-1; j_gene: TRBJ2-1; abundance: few
CDR3nt: TGTGCCAGCGGTGAAGCGGGACAGGGGGCTCCGGGCGTTGTTCAGCCCCAGCATTTT; CDR3aa: CASGEAGQGAPGVVQPQHF; d_gene: TRBD1; v_gene: TRBV6-1; j_gene: TRBJ1-5; abundance: -
CDR3nt: TGTGCCAGCATCCCTGGTCAGGGTCTGGGGGACTACGAGCAGTACTTC; CDR3aa: CASIPGQGLGDYEQYF; d_gene: -; v_gene: TRBV6-1; j_gene: TRBJ2-7; abundance: many
CDR3nt: TGTGCCAGCAGCTTATCACGGGGGACAGGGTACGAGCAGTACTTC; CDR3aa: CASSLSRGTGYEQYF; d_gene: TRBD1; v_gene: TRBV11-2; j_gene: TRBJ2-7; abundance: many
CDR3nt: TGTGCCACCAGCAGAGTAGGGGGGAAGGCCGAGCAGTACTTC; CDR3aa: CATSRVGGKAEQYF; d_gene: -; v_gene: TRBV15; j_gene: TRBJ2-7; abundance: -